This T cell receptor beta chain is drawn from a study of CD8+CD57+ T cells in acquired aplastic anemia. Before being chosen for sequencing, patients had shown CD8+CD57+ cell expansion by flow cytometry. The blood sampling took place in patients who had so far received no therapy. Genomic DNA, serving as template, underwent TCR beta VDJ and CDR3 profiling. TCRdb ran MiXCR on the reads and lists one entry per CDR3 protein. The profile covers around 150,000 distinct CDR3 sequences, with about two thirds appearing a single time and about 50% taken by the ten largest. The clonotype comes from a human donor with aplastic anemia. The sequencing input was sorted CD4+, CD8+, or CD8+CD57+ T cells (not recorded which) from PBMCs.

The CDR3 DNA reads TGCAGTGCTAGAGATAACAGCGGGAGAGAGACCGGGGAGCTGTTTTTT. Translation gives CSARDNSGRETGELFF. The chain is built from TRBV20-1 and TRBJ2-2; 8 positions match TRBD2. The ends lost 0 bases at V and 5 bases at J; junction bases unmatched: 8. The CDR3 totals 16 residues. In germline, CDR1 is DFQATT, CDR2 SNEGSKA (reference sequence).